The 24 T cell receptor beta chains in this list originate from one sample, sequenced in a study of CD8 T cells in Susac syndrome. Random hexamers were used to reverse transcribe an amount of about 0.45 to 1 ug RNA. A single record per CDR3 protein comes from TCRdb applying MiXCR to the immunoSEQ multiplex PCR reads. The repertoire consists of roughly 150,000 distinct CDR3 sequences, with around 95% occurring once and the leading ten covering about 0.15%. The specimen was CD8+ T cells from PBMCs. The source is a human donor with multiple sclerosis.

The V call is TRBV3-1, the J call TRBJ2-1; D gene ambiguous. Trimming took off 6 bases at V and 2 bases at J, with 8 bases between the two ends. CDR3 length: 13 amino acids. Germline V gives CDR1 LGHDT, CDR2 YNNKEL (reference sequence). CDR3: CASRPTAYNEQFF. Written as DNA, the CDR3 is TGTGCCAGCAGACCGACGGCCTACAATGAGCAGTTCTTC.

This rearrangement joins TRBV9 to TRBJ2-4; possible D gene TRBD1, 6 bases. In germline, CDR1 is SGDLS, CDR2 YYNGEE. V gave up 2 bases and J gave up 6 bases, with 15 bases separating them. The CDR3 is 15 amino acids. Here the CDR3 DNA reads TGTGCCAGCAGCGTTCAGGGGTACGGGACAAACATTCAGTACTTC. It encodes CASSVQGYGTNIQYF.

The chain is built from TRBV28 and TRBJ1-2; D call uncertain. From germline, CDR1 is MDHEN and CDR2 SYDVKM. This CDR3 contains 14 residues. Trimming stripped 7 bases from V and 5 bases from J, with 17 bases between. For the CDR3, the DNA is TGTGCCAGCACAACCTTAGAACAGAAATATGGCTACACCTTC. It encodes CASTTLEQKYGYTF.

The J gene is TRBJ2-7, the V gene TRBV7-3, with TRBD2 identical over 9 bases. Looked up from germline, CDR1 is SGHTA and CDR2 is FQGTGA. V gave up 2 bases and J gave up 3 bases; unmatched junction bases: 5. There are 15 residues in the CDR3. CDR3 in amino acids: CASSLEAGGRYEQYF. CDR3 DNA: TGTGCCAGCAGCTTAGAAGCGGGGGGTCGCTACGAGCAGTACTTC.

This chain's CDR3 is CASGDRDYYGYTF. CDR3 sequence (DNA): TGTGCCAGCGGCGACAGGGACTACTATGGCTACACCTTC. The chain has TRBV2 and TRBJ1-2, with 7 positions matching TRBD1. The V and J ends lost 8 bases and 3 bases, in that order; junction bases with no gene match: 6. This CDR3 has 13 amino acids. Germline CDR1 and CDR2: SNHLY and FYNNEI.

This chain links TRBV3-1 with TRBJ2-3; 8 bases map to TRBD2. Unmatched junction bases numbered 5, after V lost 4 bases and J lost 2 bases. Germline CDR1 reads LGHDT; CDR2 reads YNNKEL (reference sequence). The length of the CDR3 is 15 residues. CDR3 nucleotide sequence: TGTGCCAGCAGCCCCTGGCGGGGGGTCACAGATACGCAGTATTTT. Translating it yields CASSPWRGVTDTQYF.

The chain employs TRBV30 and TRBJ1-2; D is ambiguous. V was cut by 3 bases and J by 4 bases, with 6 bases left in between. This CDR3 has 11 amino acids. Germline V gene sequence: CDR1 GTSNPN, CDR2 SVGIG (reference sequence). The CDR3 sequence is CAWRRRYGYTF. The CDR3 region has the DNA TGTGCCTGGAGACGTCGCTATGGCTACACCTTC.

The chain employs TRBV13 and TRBJ2-2; D ambiguous. The CDR3 has 15 residues. Trimming removed 4 bases from V and 4 bases from J, with 13 bases in between. CDR1 is PRHDT and CDR2 is FYEKMQ in the germline V gene (reference sequence). In DNA, the CDR3 is TGTGCCAGCAGCTCAGAGGCAGGTGGCACCGGGGAGCTGTTTTTT. Protein sequence: CASSSEAGGTGELFF.

The J gene is TRBJ2-3, the V gene TRBV3-1; D is undetermined. Germline CDR1 LGHDT, CDR2 YNNKEL (reference sequence). The germline V and J ends were trimmed by 1 base and 10 bases, with 9 bases remaining between them. This CDR3 has 12 amino acids. Here the CDR3 DNA reads TGTGCCAGCAGCCAAGTCGCTGGGGCGCAGTATTTT. Translation gives CASSQVAGAQYF.

The CDR3 DNA follows: TGTGCCAGCAGTTCTATGGGGAGCTCCTACGAGCAGTACTTC. Translated: CASSSMGSSYEQYF. The chain carries TRBV27 and TRBJ2-7, with a tentative D call TRBD2 (5 bases). Germline CDR1 MNHEY, CDR2 SMNVEV (reference sequence). This CDR3 is 14 amino acids long. Trimming shortened V by 4 bases and J by 0 bases, and 10 bases separated the two germline ends.

The chain couples TRBV11-2 to TRBJ2-7; D gene unclear. Germline V gene sequence: CDR1 SGHAT, CDR2 FQNNGV. The length of the CDR3 is 13 residues. V was trimmed by 4 bases and J by 2 bases, leaving 9 bases between them. As DNA, the CDR3 is TGTGCCAGCAGCTCTCAGTCCCCCTACGAGCAGTACGTC. Translated: CASSSQSPYEQYV.

The rearrangement joins TRBV7-2 to TRBJ2-6, with TRBD1 matching over 9 bases. The V segment lost 3 bases and the J segment 5 bases; nucleotides outside the gene matches: 2. Germline V lookup: CDR1 SGHTA, CDR2 FQGNSA. This CDR3 region has 15 residues. CDR3 residues: CASSFGTGRANVLTF. The CDR3 DNA is TGTGCCAGCAGCTTCGGGACAGGGAGGGCCAACGTCCTGACTTTC.

The chain carries TRBV7-6 and TRBJ1-6; TRBD1 might be the D (6 bases). CDR1 and CDR2 (germline): SGHVS, FNYEAQ. The CDR3 consists of 14 residues. Between the trimmed V and J ends, which lost 5 bases and 4 bases, there was a span of 9 bases. The CDR3 DNA reads as TGTGCCAGCAGCCATGGACAGTATAATTCACCCCTCCACTTT. Its protein is CASSHGQYNSPLHF.

J is TRBJ2-3 and V is TRBV29-1, with TRBD2 matching 9 bases. CDR3 size: 14 residues. V lost 4 bases, J lost 3 bases, and 5 bases stayed unmatched. Germline CDR1 is SQVTM and CDR2 is ANQGSEA. CDR3 sequence: CSVVAGGRTDTQYF. The CDR3 DNA sequence: TGCAGCGTTGTGGCGGGGGGGCGAACAGATACGCAGTATTTT.

The chain links TRBV20-1 to TRBJ2-1; D call uncertain. The V and J ends lost 3 bases and 0 bases respectively, with 9 bases between them. Germline V lookup: CDR1 DFQATT, CDR2 SNEGSKA (reference sequence). This CDR3 is 14 amino acids long. The CDR3 loop is CSASAYHSYNEQFF. The CDR3 coding sequence is TGCAGTGCTAGCGCGTATCACTCCTACAATGAGCAGTTCTTC.

This clonotype was detected once. This sequence joins TRBV20-1 and TRBJ2-1; 8 nucleotides agree with TRBD1. Germline V lookup: CDR1 DFQATT, CDR2 SNEGSKA (reference sequence). This CDR3 has 16 residues. J gave up 0 bases and V 2 bases, and 6 bases lay outside the gene matches. The CDR3 region is CSARPRDRGSYNEQFF. The CDR3 DNA reads TGCAGTGCTAGACCTAGAGACAGGGGCTCCTACAATGAGCAGTTCTTC.

V and J are TRBV4-1 and TRBJ1-1, with 7 bases aligning to TRBD1. J lost 3 bases, V lost 0 bases, and 4 bases had no gene match. Germline lookup yields CDR1 MGHRA and CDR2 YSYEKL. The CDR3 totals 15 residues. The CDR3 DNA follows: TGCGCCAGCAGCCAAGATCCAGGGGGTGACACTGAAGCTTTCTTT. This encodes CASSQDPGGDTEAFF.

The chain couples TRBV13 to TRBJ2-7; TRBD1 aligns across 9 bases. V was pared by 5 bases and J by 2 bases, with 10 bases of the junction left unmatched. Germline V CDR1 and CDR2: PRHDT, FYEKMQ (reference sequence). The CDR3 covers 16 residues. The CDR3 DNA is TGTGCCAGCAGCGGAATCGGGACAGGGAGGCCCTACGAGCAGTACGTC. It codes for CASSGIGTGRPYEQYV.

The chain employs TRBV20-1 and TRBJ2-5; TRBD2 matches at 12 bases. CDR3 size: 13 residues. The junction had 2 bases not matched to a gene; V was cut back by 5 bases and J by 4 bases. Germline CDR1 is DFQATT and CDR2 is SNEGSKA (reference sequence). Written as DNA, the CDR3 is TGCAGTGCTGAGACTAGCGGGGGAGAGACCCAGTACTTC. This gives the protein CSAETSGGETQYF.

The rearrangement joins TRBV20-1 to TRBJ2-7, with 8 bases that match TRBD2. Germline V gives CDR1 DFQATT, CDR2 SNEGSKA (reference sequence). V dropped 3 bases and J dropped 6; count of bases not matched to a gene: 7. CDR3 length equals 13 residues. The CDR3 DNA is TGCAGTGCTAGTACTACTAGCGGTAGCGAGCAGTACTTC. Its protein product is CSASTTSGSEQYF.

The chain links TRBV20-1 to TRBJ2-1; TRBD1 or TRBD2 may be the D gene (5 bases each). The CDR3 totals 15 residues. Trimming pared 6 bases from V and 3 bases from J, leaving 18 bases between. Germline values: CDR1 DFQATT, CDR2 SNEGSKA (reference sequence). The CDR3 region is CSAPVSGTNYNEQFF. CDR3 nucleotide sequence: TGCAGTGCCCCCGTCAGTGGGACCAACTACAATGAGCAGTTCTTC.

The J gene is TRBJ2-7, the V gene TRBV29-1; D gene ambiguous. The germline V and J ends were trimmed by 3 bases and 5 bases, with 11 bases remaining between them. Germline V lookup: CDR1 SQVTM, CDR2 ANQGSEA. The CDR3 is 12 residues long. CDR3 bases: TGCAGCGTTGATCGTGGAGAGGACGAGCAGTACTTC. Protein sequence: CSVDRGEDEQYF.

This clonotype was recorded once. The chain recombines TRBV5-1 with TRBJ2-3, with 9 positions matching TRBD1. CDR1 and CDR2 from the germline V gene are SGHRS and YFSETQ. The CDR3 consists of 17 residues. V lost 0 bases and J lost 8; bases outside the gene matches: 13. The CDR3: CASSLDDLRTGVVTQYF. The CDR3 nucleotides are TGCGCCAGCAGCTTGGATGATTTAAGGACAGGGGTAGTTACGCAGTATTTT.

The sample holds one count of this clonotype. The gene calls are TRBV5-1 and TRBJ2-7, with D unclear. CDR1 and CDR2 (germline): SGHRS, YFSETQ. The CDR3 runs to 14 residues. Trimming cost V 3 bases and J 2 bases, with 12 bases left between them. Written as DNA, the CDR3 is TGCGCCAGCAGCTGGACGGAGAAGACCTACGAGCAGTACGTC. Protein sequence: CASSWTEKTYEQYV.